The source of this T cell receptor (beta chain) is a study of blood T cells in healthy people across ages. General observations from the study: No conclusive comparison of naive versus antigen-experienced cells was possible with unsorted PBMCs. Versus aged donors, long-lived donors had higher diversity and more naive CD4+ cells. Getting older went along with TCR beta diversity per million T cells dropping roughly linearly.

A remark on this clonotype: Its antigen is as yet unknown.

Then a second PCR, running about 6 to 12 cycles, was carried out with a sample-barcoded 5' primer and a J-beta primer mix. There were at least 3 million CDR3-containing paired-end reads obtained from each sample. Via MiXCR, TCRdb re-called the 5' RACE reads, giving one row per CDR3 protein. The sample includes roughly 790,000 distinct CDR3 sequences, roughly two fifths of them seen just once. Germline V gene sequence: CDR1 MNHEY, CDR2 SMNVEV (reference sequence). V was cut by 5 bases and J by 0 bases, with 23 bases left in between. This CDR3 is 18 amino acids long. The J gene is TRBJ2-7, the V gene TRBV27; weak D call: TRBD2 (11 bases). The sequencing sample was made of blood. This sequence originates from a woman aged 60-70 years in good health. The CDR3 protein is CASSQGQGTSGHSYEQYF. CDR3 nucleotides: TGTGCCAGCAGTCAGGGACAGGGGACTAGCGGTCACTCCTACGAGCAGTACTTC.